The 18 T cell receptor beta chains given below trace back to one sample, sequenced in a study of CD8 T cells in ankylosing spondylitis. TCRdb re-called the 5' RACE reads with MiXCR, one entry per CDR3 protein. Of approximately 110,000 distinct CDR3 sequences detected, around 24% appear once; the ten largest clones hold 12%. The sequenced sample consisted of synovial fluid, either unsorted or a sorted T cell fraction (not recorded which). All receptors derive from a male donor with ankylosing spondylitis.

The chain combines TRBV7-9 with TRBJ1-1, with D uncertain. The germline CDR1 and CDR2 sequences are SEHNR and FQNEAQ (reference sequence). The V end was cut by 0 bases, the J end by 4 bases, with 9 bases between. The length of the CDR3 is 14 residues. CDR3 sequence reads: CASSLARRSTEAFF. The CDR3 nucleotides read TGTGCCAGCAGCTTAGCCCGGAGGTCCACTGAAGCTTTCTTT.

CDR3 sequence (DNA): TGTGCCAGCAGTTTCCTGGGTCGGGAGGGCAATGAGCAGTTCTTC. Its protein is CASSFLGREGNEQFF. The V and J genes are TRBV28 and TRBJ2-1, with 8 bases that match TRBD2. This CDR3 comprises 15 residues. The junction had 7 bases not matched to a gene; V was cut back by 3 bases and J by 6 bases. Germline V gene data show CDR1 as MDHEN and CDR2 as SYDVKM.

The V and J genes are TRBV3-1 and TRBJ1-1; D ambiguous. In germline, CDR1 is LGHDT, CDR2 YNNKEL (reference sequence). This CDR3 contains 11 residues. V was trimmed by 4 bases and J by 11 bases, leaving 11 bases between them. The CDR3 DNA is TGTGCCAGCAGCCTCGCAAGGAAGGCTTTCTTT. Translation gives CASSLARKAFF.

The chain joins TRBV6-5 to TRBJ1-5; tentatively, D is TRBD1 (5 bases). Germline CDR1 reads MNHEY; CDR2 reads SVGAGI. The CDR3 totals 16 residues. V shed 6 bases and J shed 5 bases, with 20 bases lying between them. Here the CDR3 DNA reads TGTGCCAGCAGCTACAACCCCCCCGGGACTTATCAGCCCCAGCATTTT. Amino acid sequence: CASSYNPPGTYQPQHF.

In its sample, this clonotype was seen many times. The V call is TRBV5-1, the J call TRBJ1-1; tentatively, D is TRBD1 (5 bases). The CDR3 covers 14 residues. The V gene lost 5 bases and the J gene lost 3 bases, with 14 bases spanning the gap. CDR1 and CDR2 (germline): SGHRS, YFSETQ. DNA of the CDR3: TGCGCCAGCAGTCAGGACCAGGGTTACACTGAAGCTTTCTTT. The encoded protein is CASSQDQGYTEAFF.

This clonotype was picked up many times. This chain joins TRBV12-3 or TRBV12-4 and TRBJ2-7, with D possibly matching TRBD2 (5 bases). V was clipped by 3 bases and J by 6 bases, with 9 bases between them. The CDR3 runs 12 residues. CDR3 sequence (DNA): TGTGCCAGCAGTTTTTTCAGCGGCGAGCAGTACTTC. Protein sequence: CASSFFSGEQYF.

This chain links TRBV28 with TRBJ2-1; 9 bases align to TRBD2. Losses at the gene ends were 5 bases for V and 6 bases for J; bases not matched to a gene: 8. Germline CDR1 reads MDHEN; CDR2 reads SYDVKM. This CDR3 contains 15 residues. The CDR3 DNA reads TGTGCCAGCAGTGTCATAGCGGGAGCGTTCAATGAGCAGTTCTTC. Translation: CASSVIAGAFNEQFF. Full variable domain (rest looked up from reference TRBV28 and TRBJ2-1): DVKVTQSSRYLVKRTGEKVFLECVQDMDHENMFWYRQDPGLGLRLIYFSYDVKMKEKGDIPEGYSVSREKKERFSLILESASTNQTSMYLCASSVIAGAFNEQFFGPGTRLTVL.

This sequence joins TRBV7-9 and TRBJ2-4; D may be TRBD2 (6 bases). V gave up 7 bases and J gave up 7 bases, with 17 bases separating them. The CDR3 is 14 amino acids. Per the germline V gene, CDR1 is SEHNR and CDR2 is FQNEAQ (reference sequence). Here the CDR3 reads CASTNVQEGNIQYF. The CDR3 region has the DNA TGTGCCAGCACCAATGTGCAGGAGGGTAACATTCAGTACTTC.

The rearrangement joins TRBV25-1 to TRBJ1-1; D uncertain. Germline assignment: CDR1 MGHDK and CDR2 SYGVNS. This CDR3 comprises 15 residues. V was shortened by 5 bases and J by 1 base, with 14 bases between the two germline ends. The CDR3 spells CASSRSASWNTEAFF. Written as DNA, the CDR3 is TGTGCCAGCAGTCGATCGGCATCTTGGAACACTGAAGCTTTCTTT.

In this sample, this clonotype turned up a few times. The chain links TRBV5-1 to TRBJ1-5; D ambiguous. Germline values: CDR1 SGHRS, CDR2 YFSETQ. Trimming pared 3 bases from V and 7 bases from J, leaving 17 bases between. The CDR3 has 15 amino acids. The CDR3 DNA reads TGCGCCAGCAGCTCTGGGAGTGGAAACGAACAGCCCCAGCATTTT. Its translation: CASSSGSGNEQPQHF.

Many counts were recorded for this clonotype. V usage is TRBV9 and J usage is TRBJ1-6; weak D call: TRBD1 (6 bases). This CDR3 spans 14 amino acids. Germline lookup yields CDR1 SGDLS and CDR2 YYNGEE. V was cut by 1 base and J by 5 bases, with 7 bases left in between. The CDR3 DNA sequence: TGTGCCAGCAGCGTAAGGACAGATAATTCACCCCTCCACTTT. Residues: CASSVRTDNSPLHF.

The chain recombines TRBV7-8 with TRBJ2-2; D is undetermined. Germline CDR1 SGHVS, CDR2 FQNEAQ. This CDR3 has 14 amino acids. Trimming took 5 bases from V and 4 from J, leaving 11 bases between them. The CDR3 region has the DNA TGTGCCAGCAGCGATACAAGAGTCACCGGGGAGCTGTTTTTT. Amino acids: CASSDTRVTGELFF. Full variable domain (outside the CDR3, taken from reference TRBV7-8 and TRBJ2-2): GAGVSQSPRYKVAKRGQDVALRCDPISGHVSLFWYQQALGQGPEFLTYFQNEAQLDKSGLPSDRFFAERPEGSVSTLKIQRTQQEDSAVYLCASSDTRVTGELFFGEGSRLTVL.

CDR3 amino acids: CASSPPSRAEAFF. The CDR3 DNA reads TGCGCCAGCAGCCCGCCGAGCAGGGCTGAAGCTTTCTTT. The J gene is TRBJ1-1, the V gene TRBV5-1; D is perhaps TRBD1 (5 bases). Germline V lookup: CDR1 SGHRS, CDR2 YFSETQ. Trimming removed 4 bases at V and 6 bases at J, with 13 bases between. This CDR3 has 13 amino acids.

The CDR3 nucleotides read TGTGCCAGCAGCCTCGAGGGGCCCGGTCAGCCCCAGCATTTT. It translates to CASSLEGPGQPQHF. The rearrangement links TRBV28 to TRBJ1-5; D may be TRBD1 (5 bases). The CDR3 length is 14 residues. V was cut by 6 bases and J by 6 bases, with 15 bases left in between. CDR1 is MDHEN, CDR2 SYDVKM, per germline.

In this sample, this clonotype turned up a few times. The chain employs TRBV4-1 and TRBJ1-5; maybe TRBD1 (6 bases). CDR1 is MGHRA, CDR2 YSYEKL, per germline. The CDR3 is 15 amino acids. The germline V and J ends were trimmed by 4 bases and 5 bases, with 15 bases remaining between them. The CDR3 sequence: CASSPLTGSYQPQHF. DNA for the CDR3: TGCGCCAGCAGCCCCCTGACAGGCTCTTATCAGCCCCAGCATTTT.

This clonotype was detected a few times. DNA of the CDR3: TGTGCCAGCAGTTTAACGGGACAGGCCTATTCACCCCTCCACTTT. Translating it yields CASSLTGQAYSPLHF. The V call is TRBV27, the J call TRBJ1-6; TRBD1 matches at 8 bases. CDR3 length: 15 residues. The V gene's germline CDR1 is MNHEY and CDR2 SMNVEV (reference sequence). Germline trimming cut 2 bases from V and 8 bases from J; bases unmatched to any gene: 5.

The chain links TRBV11-2 to TRBJ2-5; TRBD2 agrees at 9 bases. The germline V gene has CDR1 SGHAT and CDR2 FQNNGV. The CDR3 contains 16 residues. V was pared by 5 bases and J by 7 bases, with 14 bases of the junction left unmatched. The CDR3 protein is CASSPRGLAGPGTQYF. DNA for the CDR3: TGTGCCAGCAGCCCCCGCGGGCTAGCGGGGCCAGGGACCCAGTACTTC.

This clonotype has a handful of counts. The rearrangement uses TRBV11-2 and TRBJ2-1; D is perhaps TRBD2 (7 bases). Trimming left V 3 bases short and J 2 bases short, with 14 bases between. Germline CDR1 and CDR2: SGHAT and FQNNGV. The length of the CDR3 is 16 residues. The DNA of the CDR3 is TGTGCCAGCAGCTTTGGGGGGGGCGGAACCTACAATGAGCAGTTCTTC. It is translated as CASSFGGGGTYNEQFF. The complete variable domain, with remaining parts taken from reference TRBV11-2 and TRBJ2-1, reads EAGVAQSPRYKIIEKRQSVAFWCNPISGHATLYWYQQILGQGPKLLIQFQNNGVVDDSQLPKDRFSAERLKGVDSTLKIQPAKLEDSAVYLCASSFGGGGTYNEQFFGPGTRLTVL.